Detailed here is one T cell receptor beta chain. Random hexamers served to reverse transcribe roughly 0.45 to 1 ug RNA. Amplification of TCR beta CDR3 across 54 Vbeta and 13 Jbeta was performed with immunoSEQ multiplex PCR. From the immunoSEQ multiplex PCR reads, TCRdb called clonotypes with MiXCR, one entry per CDR3 protein. The repertoire consists of hundreds of thousands of distinct CDR3 sequences, with around 93% occurring once and the leading ten covering about 0.071%. These data belong to a study of CD8 T cells in Susac syndrome. Germline V gives CDR1 SGHDT, CDR2 YYEEEE. With 3 bases clipped from V and 5 bases from J, the junction kept 6 bases outside the gene matches. This CDR3 contains 14 residues. Sequencing of TCR beta was performed on blood CD8+ and CD4+ T cells. The CD8+ and CD4+ T cells were isolated magnetically using a negative isolation approach, whereas the TEMRA cells were enriched by FACS.

The receptor's source is a human donor with multiple sclerosis. The J gene is TRBJ2-5, the V gene TRBV5-6; TRBD1 matches 8 bases. Input material: CD4+ T cells from PBMCs. The CDR3 DNA reads TGTGCCAGCAGCTCAGGGGGCAAGCGGGAGACCCAGTACTTC. It codes for CASSSGGKRETQYF. Full variable domain (rest looked up from reference TRBV5-6 and TRBJ2-5): DAGVTQSPTHLIKTRGQQVTLRCSPKSGHDTVSWYQQALGQGPQFIFQYYEEEERQRGNFPDRFSGHQFPNYSSELNVNALLLGDSALYLCASSSGGKRETQYFGPGTRLLVL.